Given below is one TCR beta chain in context. Only in-frame clones appear in the TCRdb table, and some are missing; sequencing was by immunoSEQ multiplex PCR. The sample comprises about 220,000 clones, around 94% of which are singletons, and around 1.5% rests with the top ten. This specimen comes from a study of control samples from healthy donors and cancer patients. CDR3 length: 13 residues. The V end was cut by 1 base, the J end by 6 bases, with 7 bases between. Germline V lookup: CDR1 SGHTA, CDR2 FQGNSA. The sequenced sample consisted of blood. The TCR originated in a man aged 45 to 65 in good health. The chain carries TRBV7-2 and TRBJ2-4; D is tentatively TRBD1 or TRBD2 (5 bases each). This CDR3 reads CASSLERGNIQYF. The CDR3 DNA is TGTGCCAGCAGCTTAGAGAGGGGAAACATTCAGTACTTC.